This TCR beta chain was retrieved from a study of T cell repertoires in cytomegalovirus infection. CDR1 and CDR2 (germline): PRHDT, FYEKMQ (reference sequence). The germline V and J ends were trimmed by 3 bases and 5 bases, with 13 bases remaining between them. The CDR3 is made up of 15 amino acids. Each CDR3 protein gets one entry after TCRdb re-called the reads with MiXCR. The table shows around 450,000 distinct CDR3 sequences, with under 40% occurring only once. There are a few counts of this clonotype. The rearrangement links TRBV13 to TRBJ1-4; D is uncertain. The clonotype comes from a human donor in good health (CMV status not recorded). Some clones in this sample may be carry-over from other donors' samples. Specimen: PBMCs. The CDR3, as DNA: TGTGCCAGCAGCTTGACCGGGAACGGGAATGAAAAACTGTTTTTT. Its protein is CASSLTGNGNEKLFF.